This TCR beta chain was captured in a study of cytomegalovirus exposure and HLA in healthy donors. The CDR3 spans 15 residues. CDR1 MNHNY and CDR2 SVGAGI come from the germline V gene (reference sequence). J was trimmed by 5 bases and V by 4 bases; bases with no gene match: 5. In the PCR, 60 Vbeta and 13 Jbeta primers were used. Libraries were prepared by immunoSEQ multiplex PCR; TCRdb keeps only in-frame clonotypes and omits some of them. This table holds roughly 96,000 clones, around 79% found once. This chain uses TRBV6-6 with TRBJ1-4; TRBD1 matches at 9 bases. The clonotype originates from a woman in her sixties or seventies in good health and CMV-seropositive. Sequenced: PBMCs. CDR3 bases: TGTGCCAGCAGTTTAATCGGACAGGGGAATGAAAAACTGTTTTTT. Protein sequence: CASSLIGQGNEKLFF.